This T cell receptor beta chain was sequenced during a study of blood T cell repertoires in COVID-19. Background on the study: Material from acute and convalescent COVID-19 was sourced from the United States, Italy and Spain. PBMCs, B-cell-depleted T cells, or T cells were the source of the cDNA or gDNA that made up the material.

This table comes from immunoSEQ multiplex PCR, and its TCRdb copy is limited to in-frame clones, with some not included. The table includes more than 200,000 clones, over 80% detected once. The TCR was taken from a man in his forties with acute or convalescent COVID-19. The specimen was peripheral blood.

The CDR3: CASSPGGGRETQYF. The CDR3 DNA sequence: TGTGCCAGCTCACCCGGCGGCGGGAGAGAGACCCAGTACTTC. The chain links TRBV18 to TRBJ2-5; 7 positions match TRBD2. Trimming removed 3 bases from V and 4 bases from J; junction bases left unmatched: 5. This CDR3 is 14 amino acids long. The germline gives CDR1 KGHSH, CDR2 LQKENI.